The 9 T cell receptor beta chains in this list originate from one sample, sequenced in a study of cytomegalovirus exposure and HLA in healthy donors. Amplification used 60 Vbeta primers and 13 Jbeta primers. Sequenced by immunoSEQ multiplex PCR; TCRdb stores in-frame clones only, minus some. The data hold 120,000 to 150,000 clones, with roughly 86% observed a single time. The sequenced sample was PBMCs. The receptor source for this set is a woman in her forties in good health and CMV-seronegative.

V is TRBV19 and J is TRBJ2-5, with 12 bases fitting TRBD2. The CDR3 is made up of 15 amino acids. Germline assignment: CDR1 LNHDA and CDR2 SQIVND (reference sequence). The trim removed 5 bases at V and 5 bases at J, leaving 6 bases unmatched. The CDR3 is CASSVTSGRGETQYF. The CDR3 nucleotides are TGTGCCAGTAGTGTGACTAGCGGGAGAGGTGAGACCCAGTACTTC. Supplemented by reference TRBV19 and TRBJ2-5, the full variable domain reads DGGITQSPKYLFRKEGQNVTLSCEQNLNHDAMYWYRQDPGQGLRLIYYSQIVNDFQKGDIAEGYSVSREKKESFPLTVTSAQKNPTAFYLCASSVTSGRGETQYFGPGTRLLVL.

This rearrangement joins TRBV27 to TRBJ2-1; the match to TRBD2 covers 12 bases. The CDR3 extends over 14 amino acids. In germline, CDR1 is MNHEY, CDR2 SMNVEV (reference sequence). Trimming at V came to 4 bases and at J to 8 bases, leaving 3 bases not matched to a gene. CDR3 DNA: TGTGCCAGCAGTTGGACTAGCGGGAACTATGAGCAGTTCTTC. This translates into CASSWTSGNYEQFF.

Remarks on this clone: The germline gene is not matched at one end of the junction; a read error may be the cause. This chain connects TRBV13 to TRBJ2-2; TRBD2 agrees at 12 bases. The CDR3 extends over 15 amino acids. CDR1 PRHDT and CDR2 FYEKMQ come from the germline V gene (reference sequence). CDR3 loop: CVSRLAGEYTGELFF. Written as DNA, the CDR3 is TGTGTCAGCAGACTAGCGGGAGAGTACACCGGGGAGCTGTTTTTT.

This clone was detected a few times. The V gene is TRBV7-2, the J gene TRBJ2-2; no reliable D call. Trimming took off 2 bases at V and 7 bases at J, with 5 bases between the two ends. The CDR3 covers 12 residues. CDR1 and CDR2 (germline): SGHTA, FQGNSA. The CDR3 loop reads CASSLPFGELFF. The CDR3, as DNA: TGTGCCAGCAGCTTACCCTTCGGGGAGCTGTTTTTT.

The chain joins TRBV9 to TRBJ2-5, with 7 bases lining up with TRBD2. The end of the DNA aligns better with TRBJ2-7, so the J call may be wrong. CDR3 length: 14 amino acids. Germline CDR1 SGDLS, CDR2 YYNGEE. In DNA, the CDR3 is TGTGCCAGCAGCGTGTCGGGAGGATCCTACGAGCAGTACTTC. Its protein product is CASSVSGGSYEQYF.

V and J are TRBV4-1 and TRBJ2-3, with TRBD2 matching over 9 bases. The CDR3 runs to 19 residues. Germline lookup yields CDR1 MGHRA and CDR2 YSYEKL. The trim removed 4 bases at V and 4 bases at J, leaving 18 bases unmatched. CDR3: CASSPRLEREVPRADTQYF. In nucleotides, the CDR3 is TGCGCCAGCAGCCCTCGGCTCGAGCGGGAGGTCCCTCGGGCAGATACGCAGTATTTT.

The genes are TRBV5-1 and TRBJ2-5, with D maybe TRBD1 (6 bases). The end of the DNA aligns better with TRBJ2-7, so the J call may be wrong. The CDR3 loop spans 15 amino acids. Germline CDR1 is SGHRS and CDR2 is YFSETQ. The CDR3 sequence: CASSLSAGASYEQYF. The CDR3 DNA reads TGCGCCAGCAGCTTGTCCGCAGGGGCCTCCTACGAGCAGTACTTC.

This sequence joins TRBV15 and TRBJ1-4; 7 bases map to TRBD1. CDR1 and CDR2 from the germline V gene are LNHNV and YYDKDF (reference sequence). V lost 1 base to trimming and J lost 0 bases; unmatched junction nucleotides: 8. This CDR3 has 18 amino acids. CDR3 DNA sequence: TGTGCCACCAGCAGAGTAGGGGGCCTGCGTGCAACTAATGAAAAACTGTTTTTT. Translation gives CATSRVGGLRATNEKLFF.

The J gene is TRBJ1-2, the V gene TRBV6-5; D perhaps matches TRBD1 (5 bases). Germline V gene sequence: CDR1 MNHEY, CDR2 SVGAGI. The CDR3 has 14 residues. The V end was cut by 0 bases, the J end by 6 bases, with 11 bases between. The CDR3 DNA sequence: TGTGCCAGCAGTTACTCTTTCCAAGGGGATGGCTACACCTTC. It specifies CASSYSFQGDGYTF.